This T cell receptor (beta chain) was found in a study of molecular identifiers for immune sequencing clone quantification (dated by TCRdb to 2016 to 2018). A note on the overall study: For a replicate experiment, RNA from 20,000 or 100,000 naive CD8 T cells was divided into five aliquots, and four of the five aliquots were sequenced. This methods study used CD8 T cells to benchmark TCR RNA copy counting and molecular-identifier clustering-based TCR repertoire sequencing (MIDCIRS).

What the work shows at the level of the full study, not this receptor alone: In CMV-specific effector cells, clones with more than 20 RNA copies contained over 97% of molecules, whereas in naive cells such clones contained under 1% of molecules. Naive libraries contained spiked-in Jurkat TCR RNA (approximately 10 copies' worth), which is not part of the donor repertoire. Even against a background of some 920,000 naive CD8 T cells, spiked-in Jurkat TCR RNA amounting to a single cell's worth was reported to be detectable. Highly expanded clone sizes could be underestimated because identical TCR molecules may share a barcode. When barcode sub-clustering was left out, chimeric consensus sequences inflated TCR diversity, with chimeras reaching as high as 47%. Modeling indicated 2.5 to 3 TCR RNA copies recovered per cell, compared with roughly 10 by digital PCR, which implies a capture efficiency of around 30%.

Libraries of naive CD8 T cells were built from anywhere between roughly 19,000 and 1,000,000 sorted cells, with 10%, 30% or 50% of the purified RNA used. Naive CD8 T cells were FACS-sorted as CD8+CD4-CCR7+CD45RA+ on a BD FACSAria II into RLT Plus buffer. To test detection sensitivity, Jurkat RNA equivalent to more than 8 TCR copies was spiked into samples of about 19,000-1,000,000 naive CD8 T cells. CD8 T cells were enriched using RosetteSep CD8+ T Cell Enrichment Cocktail and Ficoll-Paque, and the enriched cells then underwent ACK red cell lysis. CDR1 SGHRS and CDR2 YFSETQ are derived from the germline V gene. V is pared back by 4 bases and J by 2 bases, with 11 bases lying between the germline termini. From its cysteine to its phenylalanine, the CDR3 spans 14 amino acids. Only the CDR3 portion is preserved as DNA: 42 bases, with reading frame beginning at the first base. This clonotype was counted at least ten times. Its binding antigen is unknown. No base quality values were provided; no much bigger clone lies one nucleotide off.

Receptor libraries were prepared by PCR. Sequencing was performed on a NextSeq 500. Bulk TCR libraries were prepared as previously described, using TCR primers listed in Table S5. Purification of total RNA was performed with the Qiagen AllPrep DNA/RNA kit. Before any analysis, reads coming from multiple sequencing runs of the same library were combined into one pool. The study's processing was this. Reads were retained only if their TCR constant sequence matched exactly, and those retained reads were trimmed to 150 nt and grouped according to their 12-nt molecular barcodes. Within each barcode group, reads were sub-clustered at a 15% Levenshtein threshold, and quality-weighted consensus sequences were built per RNA molecule. Non-functional sequences were discarded, and so were lower-count sequences lying one edit away from another sequence. Barcode sub-clusters with fewer than 20% of the maximum read count were removed, based on fitting two negative binomial distributions. TCRdb reanalyzed the raw reads on its own, using fastp at Q25 for trimming and MiXCR for clone calling, and kept in-frame beta chains. Rows with a matching CDR3 protein are joined into one entry that keeps the most common DNA and genes. The V and J calls and clone size are TCRdb's, not the authors'. The sample data list around 470,000 distinct CDR3 sequences, and less than 30% of these were observed just once. The top ten constitute around 0.78% of the sample.

The clonotype comes from a human donor in good health. Some libraries in this study had Jurkat cell RNA spiked in. The rearranged chain carries TRBV5-1 and TRBJ2-3; 6 matching bases give a weak D call of TRBD1. The sample was naive CD8+ T cells from blood, with Jurkat cell RNA spiked in. In light of the paper, this sample's cell subset or site label describes: FACS-sorted CD8+CD4-CCR7+CD45RA+ naive T cells. The sequence in DNA is TGCGCCAGCAGCCCCGGGACAAACACAGATACGCAGTATTTT. Translated, it reads CASSPGTNTDTQYF. Outside the CDR3, residues come from the reference TRBV5-1 and TRBJ2-3 proteins, so the full variable domain is: KAGVTQTPRYLIKTRGQQVTLSCSPISGHRSVSWYQQTPGQGLQFLFEYFSETQRNKGNFPGRFSGRQFSNSRSEMNVSTLELGDSALYLCASSPGTNTDTQYFGPGTRLTVL.